The rows below give T cell receptor beta chains drawn from one sample of a study of blood T cell repertoires in COVID-19. The method was immunoSEQ multiplex PCR; TCRdb's version includes in-frame clones alone and lacks a portion of them. Of 85,000 to 100,000 clones listed, roughly four fifths were seen once; the top ten hold roughly 24%. The sequenced sample consisted of peripheral blood. The source is a human donor in a cohort sampled during active COVID-19. Both conserved end residues are part of each CDR3. A D gene is named only where the DNA matches it firmly. Size tells how often a clone was seen (once, few, many) or the class of an expanded clone, and some rows leave it out.

- | once | TRBJ1-1 | TRBV18 | TGTGCCAGCTCACCACTCGAGGCTCTGAACACTGAAGCTTTCTTT | CASSPLEALNTEAFF
TRBD1 | - | TRBJ1-6 | TRBV2 | TGTGCCACCAAAGGACAGGGCCAATCACCCCTCCACTTT | CATKGQGQSPLHF
TRBD2 | - | TRBJ2-2 | TRBV5-5 | TGTGCCAGCAGCCTTGACGGACTAGCGTCGGGGGAGCTGTTTTTT | CASSLDGLASGELFF
TRBD2 | once | TRBJ2-5 | TRBV5-1 | TGCGCCAGCAGCTTGGGACTAGCGGGGGGAGAAGAGACCCAGTACTTC | CASSLGLAGGEETQYF
TRBD1 | - | TRBJ2-1 | TRBV19 | TGTGCCAGTAGTTTCTTCGGGACAGGGTATTACAATGAGCAGTTCTTC | CASSFFGTGYYNEQFF
TRBD1 | - | TRBJ1-2 | TRBV11-2 | TGTGCCAGCAGCTTAATAGATACAGGGGGCAGTGGCTACACCTTC | CASSLIDTGGSGYTF
- | - | TRBJ1-2 | TRBV28 | TGTGCCAGCAGCCTCGGGGGTGTTACCTATGGCTACACCTTC | CASSLGGVTYGYTF
- | - | TRBJ1-2 | TRBV10-2 | TGCGCCAGCAGTGACCAGCGAGTTGTGGGGAGCTATGGCTACACCTTC | CASSDQRVVGSYGYTF
- | - | TRBJ1-1 | TRBV6-6 | TGTGCCAGCAGCTCGGGGGGCACTGAAGCTTTCTTT | CASSSGGTEAFF
TRBD1 | - | TRBJ1-5 | TRBV23-1 | TGCGCCAGCAGTCAACCACAGGGGGGGCGAAATCAGCCCCAGCATTTT | CASSQPQGGRNQPQHF
TRBD1 | - | TRBJ2-3 | TRBV9 | TGTGCCAGCAGCGTAGGACAGGGCGGCACAGATACGCAGTATTTT | CASSVGQGGTDTQYF
TRBD2 | - | TRBJ2-2 | TRBV7-3 | TGTGCCAGCAGCTTAACCCCTAGCGGGGGCCCGAACACCGGGGAGCTGTTTTTT | CASSLTPSGGPNTGELFF
TRBD1 | - | TRBJ1-1 | TRBV6-2/TRBV6-3 | TGTGCCAGCAGTTACACATGGGACAGGGAATCTTCTGAAGCTTTCTTT | CASSYTWDRESSEAFF
TRBD2 | - | TRBJ2-1 | TRBV5-6 | TGTGCCAGCAGCTTGGCGCTAGCGGGAGTAACCCGGATGGATGAGCAGTTCTTC | CASSLALAGVTRMDEQFF
TRBD2 | - | TRBJ2-5 | TRBV6-1 | TGTGCCAGCAGTGAATTAAGCGGGAGCGGGGAGACCCAGTACTTC | CASSELSGSGETQYF
- | - | TRBJ1-1 | TRBV6-4 | TGTGCCAGCAGTGACTCGGGTCGGGGAACTGAAGCTTTCTTT | CASSDSGRGTEAFF
TRBD1 | - | TRBJ2-7 | TRBV7-9 | TGTGCCAGCAGCTTAGACGGGACAGGGGGGTACGAGCAGTACTTC | CASSLDGTGGYEQYF
TRBD1 | - | TRBJ2-2 | TRBV4-2 | TGTGCCAGCAGCAACGGACAGGGGGCCACCGGGGAGCTGTTTTTT | CASSNGQGATGELFF
- | - | TRBJ1-5 | TRBV28 | TGTGCCAGCAGTTTCGGCCAGGGTCTCCAGCCCCAGCATTTT | CASSFGQGLQPQHF
TRBD2 | - | TRBJ2-1 | TRBV10-1 | TGCGCCACCGCGCTAATAGCGGGGGAGCAGTTCTTC | CATALIAGEQFF
TRBD1 | - | TRBJ1-2 | TRBV6-4 | TGTGCCAGCAGTTACGGTCCAGGGGGCGACTATGGCTACACCTTC | CASSYGPGGDYGYTF
- | few | TRBJ2-1 | TRBV4-2 | TGTGCCAGCAGCCAAGATGGACAAACCTACAATGAGCAGTTCTTC | CASSQDGQTYNEQFF
- | - | TRBJ1-3 | TRBV14 | TGTGCCAGCAGCCAAGGGTATCTACTCTCTGGAAACACCATATATTTT | CASSQGYLLSGNTIYF
- | few | TRBJ1-1 | TRBV9 | TGTGCCAGCAGCGCTATTACAGGGAGGAACACTGAAGCTTTCTTT | CASSAITGRNTEAFF
- | - | TRBJ2-7 | TRBV6-5 | TGTGCCGGAGCCGATAGGGGGAGCCCACGCTACGAGCAGTACTTC | CAGADRGSPRYEQYF
- | - | TRBJ1-4 | TRBV2 | TGTGCCAACAAACTTACAGAACTAGCAACTAATGAAAAACTGTTTTTT | CANKLTELATNEKLFF
TRBD2 | - | TRBJ2-3 | TRBV3-1/TRBV3-2 | TGTGCCAGCAGCCAAACTAGCGGGGGGGTTATCACAGATACGCAGTATTTT | CASSQTSGGVITDTQYF
- | - | TRBJ1-2 | TRBV20-1 | TGCAGTGCGACACGACCTCCCGGCTACACCTTC | CSATRPPGYTF
- | - | TRBJ1-4 | TRBV23-1 | TGCGCCAGCAGTCTTTACAGGGTAGTTTATGAAAAACTGTTTTTT | CASSLYRVVYEKLFF
- | - | TRBJ1-1 | TRBV6-5 | TGTGCCAGCAGTTACCCGGAGGGGAACACTGAAGCTTTCTTT | CASSYPEGNTEAFF
TRBD1 | - | TRBJ2-7 | TRBV27 | TGTGCCAGCAGCTCCGGGACAGCAGCCTACGAGCAGTACTTC | CASSSGTAAYEQYF
TRBD1 | - | TRBJ1-2 | TRBV15 | TGTGCCACCAGCAGAGATCCCCGGACAGGGAGGGATGCGGGCTACACCTTC | CATSRDPRTGRDAGYTF
- | - | TRBJ2-1 | TRBV5-1 | TGCGCCAGCAGCTTGACTCTCAATGAGCAGTTCTTC | CASSLTLNEQFF
TRBD1 | - | TRBJ1-5 | TRBV6-6 | TGTGCCAGCAGTCCCCGCCCGGACAGGGCTTACAATCAGCCCCAGCATTTT | CASSPRPDRAYNQPQHF
TRBD1 | - | TRBJ2-1 | TRBV27 | TGTGCCAGCCGTAAACAGGGGGTAAATAATGAGCAGTTCTTC | CASRKQGVNNEQFF
TRBD1 | - | TRBJ2-2 | TRBV11-2 | TGTGCCAGCAGCTTGGGACAGGGTAGCGGCACCGGGGAGCTGTTTTTT | CASSLGQGSGTGELFF
TRBD2 | - | TRBJ2-2 | TRBV7-3 | TGTGCCAGCAGCTCATCGGGACTAGCGGGGGGTTTTAACACCGGGGAGCTGTTTTTT | CASSSSGLAGGFNTGELFF
- | - | TRBJ1-2 | TRBV2 | TGTGCCAGCAGCGCCTCGTTAGGGGCCTATGGCTACACCTTC | CASSASLGAYGYTF
- | - | TRBJ1-5 | TRBV6-5 | TGTGCCAGCAGGGCCCGGGTGCAGCCCCAGCATTTT | CASRARVQPQHF
TRBD1 | - | TRBJ1-2 | TRBV6-5 | TGTGCCAGCAGTTACTCGACAGGGTACTATGGCTACACCTTC | CASSYSTGYYGYTF
TRBD2 | - | TRBJ2-6 | TRBV28 | TGTGCCACCCTAAAGGGAGGGCGCGCTGGGGCCAACGTCCTGACTTTC | CATLKGGRAGANVLTF
- | - | TRBJ2-1 | TRBV10-1 | TGCGCCAGCAGTTACAGGTACAATGAGCAGTTCTTC | CASSYRYNEQFF
- | - | TRBJ2-2 | TRBV7-8 | TGTGCCAGCAGCCAACAGGTCACCGGGGAGCTGTTTTTT | CASSQQVTGELFF
- | once | TRBJ2-1 | TRBV11-3 | TGTGCCAGCAGCCCTCAAGGACGGGAAGAGCAGTTCTTC | CASSPQGREEQFF
- | - | TRBJ1-1 | TRBV3-1/TRBV3-2 | TGTGCCAGCAGTGAGACAATTTTTCAGGGGTACACTGAAGCTTTCTTT | CASSETIFQGYTEAFF
- | - | TRBJ1-6 | TRBV19 | TGTGCCAGTACCTCACTCCAGGGGATGCGAGGGGGTTCACCCCTCCACTTT | CASTSLQGMRGGSPLHF
TRBD1 | - | TRBJ1-6 | TRBV4-3 | TGCGCCAGCAGCTCACAGGGGGCGCATTCACCCCTCCACTTT | CASSSQGAHSPLHF
TRBD1 | - | TRBJ2-7 | TRBV5-5 | TGTGCCAGCAGCTTCCAGGGGGCCTACGAGCAGTACTTC | CASSFQGAYEQYF
TRBD1 | - | TRBJ2-7 | TRBV28 | TGTGCCAGCAGTTTAGGGGGACAGGGCCACGAGCAGTACTTC | CASSLGGQGHEQYF
TRBD1 | once | TRBJ1-2 | TRBV2 | TGTGCCACGTCCGACGGTGCAGGGGGCTATGGCTACACCTTC | CATSDGAGGYGYTF